The 13 T cell receptor beta chains below all came from one sample that was sequenced in a study of blood T cell repertoires in COVID-19. The data were produced by immunoSEQ multiplex PCR, yet TCRdb's version contains in-frame clones alone and is incomplete. Altogether about 200,000 clones are present, approximately 86% being singletons, with the ten largest covering around 0.93%. The sample consisted of peripheral blood. All receptors come from a man aged 55 to 70 with COVID-19, enrolled during active disease.

This rearrangement joins TRBV24-1 to TRBJ2-2, with 8 nucleotides matching TRBD2. Germline V gives CDR1 KGHDR, CDR2 SFDVKD. The CDR3 contains 14 residues. V was clipped by 5 bases and J by 6 bases; unmatched bases: 4. CDR3 residues: CATSGRGGSGELFF. The CDR3 region has the DNA TGTGCCACCAGTGGCCGGGGGGGATCCGGGGAGCTGTTTTTT.

This clone was picked up a small number of times. The genes are TRBV13 and TRBJ2-7; 9 bases are a match to TRBD1. The CDR3 has 17 amino acids. CDR1 is PRHDT and CDR2 is FYEKMQ in the germline V gene (reference sequence). The V and J ends lost 5 bases and 3 bases, in that order; junction bases with no gene match: 14. The CDR3 is CASSAQTGQGGVYEQYF. Written as DNA, the CDR3 is TGTGCCAGCAGCGCCCAGACGGGACAGGGTGGGGTCTACGAGCAGTACTTC. The full variable domain, rest sourced from reference TRBV13 and TRBJ2-7, is AAGVIQSPRHLIKEKRETATLKCYPIPRHDTVYWYQQGPGQDPQFLISFYEKMQSDKGSIPDRFSAQQFSDYHSELNMSSLELGDSALYFCASSAQTGQGGVYEQYFGPGTRLTVT.

Here the CDR3 DNA reads TGTGCCAGCCATTTCTCCTCAGAAGGTAGCAACGAGCAGTACTTC. As protein: CASHFSSEGSNEQYF. The V call is TRBV6-5, the J call TRBJ2-7; no firm D call. The germline V and J ends were trimmed by 8 bases and 5 bases, with 22 bases remaining between them. The germline V gene encodes CDR1 MNHEY and CDR2 SVGAGI. This CDR3 region has 15 residues.

The chain recombines TRBV5-1 with TRBJ2-2; 7 bases line up with TRBD1. CDR1 and CDR2 (germline): SGHRS, YFSETQ. The J segment lost 5 bases and the V segment lost 4 bases, leaving 11 bases of the junction unmatched. CDR3 size: 16 residues. For the CDR3, the DNA is TGCGCCAGCAGCCTTCGACAGGGAAGTACGACCGGGGAGCTGTTTTTT. This codes for CASSLRQGSTTGELFF. Using reference TRBV5-1 and TRBJ2-2 for the parts outside the CDR3, the full variable domain is KAGVTQTPRYLIKTRGQQVTLSCSPISGHRSVSWYQQTPGQGLQFLFEYFSETQRNKGNFPGRFSGRQFSNSRSEMNVSTLELGDSALYLCASSLRQGSTTGELFFGEGSRLTVL.

The V and J genes are TRBV5-5 and TRBJ2-6; TRBD2 is a possible D gene (5 bases). V shed 2 bases and J shed 0 bases, with 12 bases lying between them. The CDR3 has 17 amino acids. Germline-derived CDR1 and CDR2 are SGHKS and YYEKEE (reference sequence). The CDR3: CASSLVATNSGANVLTF. Written as DNA, the CDR3 is TGTGCCAGCAGCTTAGTAGCGACTAACTCTGGGGCCAACGTCCTGACTTTC.

CDR3 protein: CASSYTAGTLHF. The DNA for the CDR3 is TGTGCCAGCAGTTACACAGCGGGGACCCTCCACTTT. The chain has TRBV28 and TRBJ1-6; D is ambiguous. This CDR3 has 12 residues. Germline CDR1 and CDR2: MDHEN and SYDVKM. Trimming left V 4 bases short and J 14 bases short, with 12 bases between.

The chain uses TRBV6-5 and TRBJ2-2; 8 positions agree with TRBD1. The CDR3 is 15 residues long. V gave up 10 bases and J gave up 4 bases; unmatched junction bases: 11. The V gene's germline CDR1 is MNHEY and CDR2 SVGAGI. The CDR3 DNA sequence: TGTGCCACTTATACAGGGGGAGTGACCACCGGGGAGCTGTTTTTT. It yields the protein CATYTGGVTTGELFF.

The chain recombines TRBV5-1 with TRBJ1-1; D may be TRBD1 (5 bases). V dropped 4 bases and J dropped 0 bases, with 16 bases sitting between them. The germline CDR1 and CDR2 sequences are SGHRS and YFSETQ. The CDR3 is 16 amino acids. CDR3 nucleotides: TGCGCCAGCAGCAAAGGGGAGGCTCTTATGAACACTGAAGCTTTCTTT. Amino acids: CASSKGEALMNTEAFF.

This clone was seen a handful of times. The rearrangement uses TRBV5-1 and TRBJ2-7, with D unresolved. Germline CDR1 SGHRS, CDR2 YFSETQ. The CDR3 extends over 14 amino acids. Between the trimmed V and J ends, which lost 2 bases and 3 bases, there was a span of 12 bases. This CDR3 reads CASSLSGSGYEQYF. The DNA of the CDR3 is TGCGCCAGCAGCTTATCGGGTTCGGGCTACGAGCAGTACTTC.

The chain carries TRBV6-2 or TRBV6-3 and TRBJ2-1; D may be TRBD1 (5 bases). Germline loops: CDR1 MNHEY, CDR2 SVGEGT. V was cut by 5 bases and J by 5 bases, with 13 bases left in between. The CDR3 runs 14 residues. CDR3 in DNA: TGTGCCAGCAGTCGCGTAGGGGCCCACAATGAGCAGTTCTTC. Translating gives CASSRVGAHNEQFF.

The chain recombines TRBV19 with TRBJ1-3; 7 bases are a match to TRBD1. This CDR3 region has 13 residues. V dropped 4 bases and J dropped 3; count of bases not matched to a gene: 0. Germline V lookup: CDR1 LNHDA, CDR2 SQIVND (reference sequence). Here the CDR3 reads CASSTGGGNTIYF. CDR3 bases: TGTGCCAGTAGTACAGGGGGTGGAAACACCATATATTTT.

The chain couples TRBV5-8 to TRBJ2-1; no firm D call. V lost 4 bases, J lost 4 bases, and 15 bases lay in between. CDR1 is SGHTS and CDR2 is YDEGEE in the germline V gene. The CDR3 has 15 amino acids. CDR3 loop: CASSTLLGEYNEQFF. In nucleotides, the CDR3 is TGTGCCAGCAGCACCCTATTGGGCGAGTACAATGAGCAGTTCTTC.

The chain is built from TRBV6-9 and TRBJ2-7, with 9 bases lining up with TRBD1. CDR1 and CDR2 (germline): MNHGY, SVAAGI. The CDR3 is 15 residues long. V trimming: 7 bases; J trimming: 3 bases; junction bases outside the gene matches: 10. CDR3 sequence: CASNLYRDRDYEQYF. The CDR3, as DNA: TGTGCCAGCAATCTCTACCGGGACAGGGACTACGAGCAGTACTTC.